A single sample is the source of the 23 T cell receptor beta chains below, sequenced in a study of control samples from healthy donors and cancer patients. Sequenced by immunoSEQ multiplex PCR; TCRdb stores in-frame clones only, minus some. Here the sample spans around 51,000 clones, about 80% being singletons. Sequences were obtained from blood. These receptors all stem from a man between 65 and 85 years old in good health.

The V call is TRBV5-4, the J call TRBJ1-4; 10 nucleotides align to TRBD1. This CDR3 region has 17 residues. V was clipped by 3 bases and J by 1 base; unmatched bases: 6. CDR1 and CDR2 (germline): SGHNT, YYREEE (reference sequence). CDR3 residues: CASSYRQGAITNEKLFF. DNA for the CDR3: TGTGCCAGCAGCTACCGACAGGGGGCTATAACTAATGAAAAACTGTTTTTT.

The CDR3 is CASSKCPTGGKGTEAFF. The CDR3 coding sequence is TGTGCCAGCAGCAAGTGCCCGACAGGGGGCAAGGGCACTGAAGCTTTCTTT. The chain recombines TRBV21-1 with TRBJ1-1; no DNA check was done on the table's D call, TRBD1. TRBV21-1 is a pseudogene segment. The CDR3 extends over 17 amino acids.

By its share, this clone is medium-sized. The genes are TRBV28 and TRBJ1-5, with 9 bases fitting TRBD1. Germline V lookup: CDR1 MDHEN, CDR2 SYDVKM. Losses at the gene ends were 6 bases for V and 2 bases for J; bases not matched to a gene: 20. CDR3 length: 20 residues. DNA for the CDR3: TGTGCCAGCAGCCCTCAGCCCGGGACAGGGAGAGGTAGGGGCAATCAGCCCCAGCATTTT. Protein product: CASSPQPGTGRGRGNQPQHF. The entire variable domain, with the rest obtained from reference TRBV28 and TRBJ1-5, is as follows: DVKVTQSSRYLVKRTGEKVFLECVQDMDHENMFWYRQDPGLGLRLIYFSYDVKMKEKGDIPEGYSVSREKKERFSLILESASTNQTSMYLCASSPQPGTGRGRGNQPQHFGDGTRLSIL.

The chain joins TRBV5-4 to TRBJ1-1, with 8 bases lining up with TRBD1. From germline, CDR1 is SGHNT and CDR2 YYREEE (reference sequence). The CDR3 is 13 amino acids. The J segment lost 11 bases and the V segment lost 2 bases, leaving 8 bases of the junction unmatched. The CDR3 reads CASSLGTGDRAFF. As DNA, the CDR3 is TGTGCCAGCAGCTTAGGGACAGGCGATAGGGCTTTCTTT.

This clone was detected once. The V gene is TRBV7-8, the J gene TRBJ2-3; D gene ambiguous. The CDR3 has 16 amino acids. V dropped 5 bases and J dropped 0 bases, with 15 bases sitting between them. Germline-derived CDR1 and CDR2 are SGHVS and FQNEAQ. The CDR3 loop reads CASSPATDPSTDTQYF. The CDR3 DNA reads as TGTGCCAGCAGCCCCGCGACCGACCCTAGCACAGATACGCAGTATTTT.

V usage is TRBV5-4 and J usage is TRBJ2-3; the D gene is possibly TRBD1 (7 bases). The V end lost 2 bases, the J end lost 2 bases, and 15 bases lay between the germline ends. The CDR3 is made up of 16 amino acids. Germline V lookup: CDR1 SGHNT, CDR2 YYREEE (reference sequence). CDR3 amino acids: CASSLGQEGHTDTQYF. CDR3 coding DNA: TGTGCCAGCAGCTTAGGACAGGAGGGGCACACAGATACGCAGTATTTT.

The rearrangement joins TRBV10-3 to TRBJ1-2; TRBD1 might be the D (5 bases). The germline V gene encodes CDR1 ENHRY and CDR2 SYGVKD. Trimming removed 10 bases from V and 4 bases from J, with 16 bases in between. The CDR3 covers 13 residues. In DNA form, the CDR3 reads TGTGCCACCCGACTTGACAGTGCCTATGGCTACACCTTC. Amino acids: CATRLDSAYGYTF.

Here the CDR3 reads CASSPPPGEGETQYF. CDR3 DNA: TGTGCCAGCAGCCCCCCCCCGGGAGAGGGGGAGACCCAGTACTTC. The chain employs TRBV11-1 and TRBJ2-5, with a weak D call TRBD2 (6 bases). In germline, CDR1 is SGHAT, CDR2 FQDESV (reference sequence). V lost 5 bases and J 5 bases, leaving 18 bases between the germline ends. The CDR3 has 15 amino acids.

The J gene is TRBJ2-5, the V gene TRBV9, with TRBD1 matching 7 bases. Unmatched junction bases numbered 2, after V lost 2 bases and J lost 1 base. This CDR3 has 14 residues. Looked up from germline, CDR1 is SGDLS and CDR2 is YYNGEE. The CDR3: CASSVTGFQETQYF. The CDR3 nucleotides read TGTGCCAGCAGCGTGACAGGGTTCCAAGAGACCCAGTACTTC.

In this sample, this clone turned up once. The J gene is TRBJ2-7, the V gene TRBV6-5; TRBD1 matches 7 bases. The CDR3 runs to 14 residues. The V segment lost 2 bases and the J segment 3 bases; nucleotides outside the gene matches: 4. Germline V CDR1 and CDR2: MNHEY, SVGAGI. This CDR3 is CASSYDRAYYEQYF. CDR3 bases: TGTGCCAGCAGTTACGACAGGGCTTACTACGAGCAGTACTTC.

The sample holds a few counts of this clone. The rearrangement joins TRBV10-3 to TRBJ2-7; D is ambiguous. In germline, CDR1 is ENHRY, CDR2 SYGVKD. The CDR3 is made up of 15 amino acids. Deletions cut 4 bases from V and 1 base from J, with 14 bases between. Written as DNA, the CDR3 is TGTGCCATCAGTGGGAGTCAAGGGCGGTCCTACGAGCAGTACTTC. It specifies CAISGSQGRSYEQYF.

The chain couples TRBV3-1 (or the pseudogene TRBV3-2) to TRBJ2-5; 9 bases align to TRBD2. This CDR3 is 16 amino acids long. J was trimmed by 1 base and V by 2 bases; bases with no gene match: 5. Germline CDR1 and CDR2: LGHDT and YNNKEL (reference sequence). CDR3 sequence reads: CASSQRASGAQETQYF. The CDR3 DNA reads TGTGCCAGCAGCCAAAGGGCTAGCGGGGCCCAAGAGACCCAGTACTTC.

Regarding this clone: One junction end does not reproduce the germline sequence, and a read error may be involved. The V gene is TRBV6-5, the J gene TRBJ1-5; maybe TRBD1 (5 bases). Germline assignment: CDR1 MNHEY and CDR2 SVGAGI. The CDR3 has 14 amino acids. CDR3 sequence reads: CASSDSAGTFPQHF. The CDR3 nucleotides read TGTGCCAGCAGTGACTCGGCAGGGACCTTCCCCCAGCATTTT.

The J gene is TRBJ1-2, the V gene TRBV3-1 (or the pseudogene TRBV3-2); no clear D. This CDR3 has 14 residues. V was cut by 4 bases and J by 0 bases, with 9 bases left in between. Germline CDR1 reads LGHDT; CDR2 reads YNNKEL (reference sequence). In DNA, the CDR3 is TGTGCCAGCAGCCTCCTTGGAGCTAACTATGGCTACACCTTC. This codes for CASSLLGANYGYTF.

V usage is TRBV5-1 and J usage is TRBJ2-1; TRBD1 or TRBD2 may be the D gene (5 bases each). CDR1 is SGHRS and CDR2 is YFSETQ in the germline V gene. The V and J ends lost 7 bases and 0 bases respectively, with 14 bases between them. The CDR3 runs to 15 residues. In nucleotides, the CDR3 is TGCGCCAGCCGACAGCTAGGAGGCTCCTACAATGAGCAGTTCTTC. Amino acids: CASRQLGGSYNEQFF. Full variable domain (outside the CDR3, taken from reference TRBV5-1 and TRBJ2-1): KAGVTQTPRYLIKTRGQQVTLSCSPISGHRSVSWYQQTPGQGLQFLFEYFSETQRNKGNFPGRFSGRQFSNSRSEMNVSTLELGDSALYLCASRQLGGSYNEQFFGPGTRLTVL.

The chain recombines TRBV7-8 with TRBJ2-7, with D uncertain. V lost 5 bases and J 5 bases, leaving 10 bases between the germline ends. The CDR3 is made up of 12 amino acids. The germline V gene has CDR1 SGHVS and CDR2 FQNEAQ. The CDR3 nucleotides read TGTGCCAGCAGCAGACCTTTGAACGAGCAGTACTTC. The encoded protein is CASSRPLNEQYF.

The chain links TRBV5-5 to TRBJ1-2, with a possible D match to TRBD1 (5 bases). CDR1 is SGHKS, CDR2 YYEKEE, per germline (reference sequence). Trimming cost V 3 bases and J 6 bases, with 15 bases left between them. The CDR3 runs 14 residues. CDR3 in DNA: TGTGCCAGCAGCTCTCCGGGGACCAACCATGGCTACACCTTC. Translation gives CASSSPGTNHGYTF.

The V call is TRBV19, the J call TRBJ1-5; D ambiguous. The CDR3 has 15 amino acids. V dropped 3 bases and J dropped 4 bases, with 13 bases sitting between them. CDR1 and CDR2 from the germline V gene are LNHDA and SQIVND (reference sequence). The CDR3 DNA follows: TGTGCCAGTAGTATCCCCGGGGTACTTAATCAGCCCCAGCATTTT. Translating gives CASSIPGVLNQPQHF.

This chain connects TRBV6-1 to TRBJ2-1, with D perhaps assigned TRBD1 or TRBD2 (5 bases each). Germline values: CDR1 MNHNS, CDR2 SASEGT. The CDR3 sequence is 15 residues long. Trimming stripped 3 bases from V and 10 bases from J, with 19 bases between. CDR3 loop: CASSDNGASLSEQFF. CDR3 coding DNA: TGTGCCAGCAGTGATAACGGGGCTTCGTTGTCGGAGCAGTTCTTC.

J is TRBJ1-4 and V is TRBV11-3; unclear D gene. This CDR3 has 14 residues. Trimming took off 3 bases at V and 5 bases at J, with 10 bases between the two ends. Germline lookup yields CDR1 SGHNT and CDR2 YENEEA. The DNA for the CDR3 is TGTGCCAGCAGCTTTTCCCAGGAAAATGAAAAACTGTTTTTT. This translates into CASSFSQENEKLFF.

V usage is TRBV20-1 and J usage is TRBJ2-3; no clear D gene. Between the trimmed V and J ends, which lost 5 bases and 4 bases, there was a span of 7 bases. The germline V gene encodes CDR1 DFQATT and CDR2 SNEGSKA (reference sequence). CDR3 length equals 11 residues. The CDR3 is CSALLADTQYF. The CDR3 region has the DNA TGCAGTGCTCTCTTGGCAGATACGCAGTATTTT.

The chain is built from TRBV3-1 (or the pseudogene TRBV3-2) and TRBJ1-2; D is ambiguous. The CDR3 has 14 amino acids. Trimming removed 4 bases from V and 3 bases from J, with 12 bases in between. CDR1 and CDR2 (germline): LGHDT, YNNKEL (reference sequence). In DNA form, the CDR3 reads TGTGCCAGCAGCCCCCAAGGAGAATACTATGGCTACACCTTC. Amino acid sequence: CASSPQGEYYGYTF.

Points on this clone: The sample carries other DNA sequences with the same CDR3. The CDR3 reads CATSDRGEKLFF. CDR3 DNA sequence: TGTGCCACCAGTGACAGGGGTGAAAAACTGTTTTTT. The chain recombines TRBV24-1 with TRBJ1-4; tentative D call: TRBD1 (6 bases). CDR3 length: 12 residues. Germline CDR1 KGHDR, CDR2 SFDVKD. V gave up 4 bases and J gave up 7 bases, with 6 bases separating them.